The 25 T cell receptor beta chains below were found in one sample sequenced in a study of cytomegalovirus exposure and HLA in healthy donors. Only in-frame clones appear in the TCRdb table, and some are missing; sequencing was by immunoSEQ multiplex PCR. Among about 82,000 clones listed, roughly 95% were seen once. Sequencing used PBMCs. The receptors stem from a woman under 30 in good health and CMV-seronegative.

The CDR3 coding sequence is TGTGCCAGTAGTATAGTCCAGGGGGCAAACTATGGCTACACCTTC. Encoded protein: CASSIVQGANYGYTF. The chain uses TRBV19 and TRBJ1-2; 8 bases agree with TRBD1. With 1 base clipped from V and 2 bases from J, the junction kept 3 bases outside the gene matches. Germline assignment: CDR1 LNHDA and CDR2 SQIVND (reference sequence). The CDR3 contains 15 residues.

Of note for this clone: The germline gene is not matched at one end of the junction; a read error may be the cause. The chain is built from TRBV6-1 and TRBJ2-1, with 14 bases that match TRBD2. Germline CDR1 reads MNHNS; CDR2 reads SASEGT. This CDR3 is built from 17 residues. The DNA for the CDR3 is TGTGCCAGCACTGAACGACTAGCGGGGGGGTTCAACAATGAGCAGTTCTTC. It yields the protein CASTERLAGGFNNEQFF.

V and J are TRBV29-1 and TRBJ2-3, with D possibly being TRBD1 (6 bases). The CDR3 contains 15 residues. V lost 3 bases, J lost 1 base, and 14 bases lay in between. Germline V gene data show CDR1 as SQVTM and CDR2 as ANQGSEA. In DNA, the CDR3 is TGCAGCGTTGATTTGACAGGAATTGGCACAGATACGCAGTATTTT. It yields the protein CSVDLTGIGTDTQYF.

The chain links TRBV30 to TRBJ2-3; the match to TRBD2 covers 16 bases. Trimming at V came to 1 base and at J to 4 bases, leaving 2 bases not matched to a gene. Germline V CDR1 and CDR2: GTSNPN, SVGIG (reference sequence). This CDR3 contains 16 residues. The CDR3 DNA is TGTGCCTGGAGTGGGGGACTAGCGGGAGGGCCAGATACGCAGTATTTT. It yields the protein CAWSGGLAGGPDTQYF.

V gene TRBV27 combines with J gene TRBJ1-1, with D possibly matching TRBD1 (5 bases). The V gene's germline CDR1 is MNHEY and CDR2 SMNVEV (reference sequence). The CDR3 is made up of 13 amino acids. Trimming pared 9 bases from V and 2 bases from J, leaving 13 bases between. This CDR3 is CASSTAVNTEAFF. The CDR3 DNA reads TGTGCCAGTTCGACAGCCGTAAACACTGAAGCTTTCTTT.

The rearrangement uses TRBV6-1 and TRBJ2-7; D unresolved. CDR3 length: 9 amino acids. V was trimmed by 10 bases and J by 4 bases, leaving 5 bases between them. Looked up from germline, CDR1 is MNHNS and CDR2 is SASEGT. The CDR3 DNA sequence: TGTGCCACCAATTACGAGCAGTACTTC. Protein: CATNYEQYF.

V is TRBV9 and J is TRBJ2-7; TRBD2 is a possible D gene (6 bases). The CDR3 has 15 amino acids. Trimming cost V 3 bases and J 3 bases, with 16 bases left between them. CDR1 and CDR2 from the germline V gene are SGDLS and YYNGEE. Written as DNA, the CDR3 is TGTGCCAGCAGCGCTTCCGGGACTCCGAGCTACGAGCAGTACTTC. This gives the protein CASSASGTPSYEQYF.

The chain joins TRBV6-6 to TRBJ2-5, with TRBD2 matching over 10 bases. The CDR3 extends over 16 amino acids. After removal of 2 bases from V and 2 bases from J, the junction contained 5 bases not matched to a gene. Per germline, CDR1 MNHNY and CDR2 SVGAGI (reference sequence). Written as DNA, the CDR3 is TGTGCCAGCAGTTACCGGACTAGCGGCGGTCAAGAGACCCAGTACTTC. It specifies CASSYRTSGGQETQYF.

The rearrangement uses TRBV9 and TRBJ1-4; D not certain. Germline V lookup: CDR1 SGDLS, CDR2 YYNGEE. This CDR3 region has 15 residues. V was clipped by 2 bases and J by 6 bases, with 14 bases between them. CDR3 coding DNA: TGTGCCAGCAGCGTCTTAGCGTCGTCGGATGAAAAACTGTTTTTT. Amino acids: CASSVLASSDEKLFF.

CDR3 region: CASGTLAGGTYEQYF. The CDR3 region has the DNA TGTGCCAGCGGGACCCTAGCGGGAGGGACATACGAGCAGTACTTC. The V call is TRBV11-2, the J call TRBJ2-7; 12 bases are a match to TRBD2. Looked up from germline, CDR1 is SGHAT and CDR2 is FQNNGV. V gave up 8 bases and J gave up 4 bases; unmatched junction bases: 9. This CDR3 spans 15 amino acids.

CDR3 DNA sequence: TGCGCCAGCAGCTTACTGCCCACGAGGGTCTATAATTCACCCCTCCACTTT. Translated: CASSLLPTRVYNSPLHF. V is TRBV5-1 and J is TRBJ1-6; no reliable D call. Germline V gives CDR1 SGHRS, CDR2 YFSETQ. The V and J ends lost 2 bases and 3 bases respectively, with 15 bases between them. This CDR3 region has 17 residues. The variable domain in full, with the rest retrieved from reference TRBV5-1 and TRBJ1-6, is KAGVTQTPRYLIKTRGQQVTLSCSPISGHRSVSWYQQTPGQGLQFLFEYFSETQRNKGNFPGRFSGRQFSNSRSEMNVSTLELGDSALYLCASSLLPTRVYNSPLHFGNGTRLTVT.

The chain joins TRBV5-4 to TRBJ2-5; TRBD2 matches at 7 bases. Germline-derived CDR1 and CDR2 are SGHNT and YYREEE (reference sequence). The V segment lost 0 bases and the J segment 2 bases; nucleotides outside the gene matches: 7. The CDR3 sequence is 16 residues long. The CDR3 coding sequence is TGTGCCAGCAGCTTGGGGCTCTGGGGGGGTCAAGAGACCCAGTACTTC. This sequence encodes CASSLGLWGGQETQYF.

This chain's CDR3 is CASSFGGTFTDTQYF. CDR3 sequence (DNA): TGTGCCAGCAGCTTTGGGGGGACCTTCACAGATACGCAGTATTTT. The chain combines TRBV7-2 with TRBJ2-3, with D possibly TRBD2 on 6 matching bases. Deletions cut 3 bases from V and 2 bases from J, with 12 bases between. The germline CDR1 and CDR2 sequences are SGHTA and FQGNSA. The CDR3 spans 15 residues.

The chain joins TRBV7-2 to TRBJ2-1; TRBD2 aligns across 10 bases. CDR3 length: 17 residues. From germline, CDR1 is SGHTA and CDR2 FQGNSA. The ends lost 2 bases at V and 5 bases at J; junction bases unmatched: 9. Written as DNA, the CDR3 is TGTGCCAGCAGCTTACGGCCGGGACTAGCGACAGACAATGAGCAGTTCTTC. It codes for CASSLRPGLATDNEQFF. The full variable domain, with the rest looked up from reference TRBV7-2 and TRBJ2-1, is GAGVSQSPSNKVTEKGKDVELRCDPISGHTALYWYRQSLGQGLEFLIYFQGNSAPDKSGLPSDRFSAERTGGSVSTLTIQRTQQEDSAVYLCASSLRPGLATDNEQFFGPGTRLTVL.

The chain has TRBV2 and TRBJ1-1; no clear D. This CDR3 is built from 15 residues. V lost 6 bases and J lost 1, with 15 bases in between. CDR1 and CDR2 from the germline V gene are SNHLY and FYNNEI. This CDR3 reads CASRARLGGNTEAFF. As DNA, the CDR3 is TGTGCCAGCAGAGCTCGACTCGGAGGGAACACTGAAGCTTTCTTT.

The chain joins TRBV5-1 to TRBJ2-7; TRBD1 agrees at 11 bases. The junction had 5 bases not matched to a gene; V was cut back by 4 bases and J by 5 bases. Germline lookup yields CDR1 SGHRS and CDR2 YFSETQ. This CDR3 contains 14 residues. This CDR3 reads CASSRDRGINEQYF. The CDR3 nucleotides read TGCGCCAGCAGCCGGGACAGGGGGATCAACGAGCAGTACTTC.

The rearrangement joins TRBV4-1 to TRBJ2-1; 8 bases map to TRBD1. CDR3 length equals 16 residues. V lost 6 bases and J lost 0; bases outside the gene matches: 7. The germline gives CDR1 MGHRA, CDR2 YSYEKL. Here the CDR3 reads CASSIGGTGSYNEQFF. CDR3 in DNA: TGCGCCAGCAGTATTGGAGGGACAGGCTCCTACAATGAGCAGTTCTTC.

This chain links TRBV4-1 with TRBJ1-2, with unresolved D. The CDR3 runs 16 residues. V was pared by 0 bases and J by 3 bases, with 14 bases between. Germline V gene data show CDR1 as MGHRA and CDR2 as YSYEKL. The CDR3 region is CASSQEASWGDYGYTF. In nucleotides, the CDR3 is TGCGCCAGCAGCCAAGAGGCCTCCTGGGGAGACTATGGCTACACCTTC.

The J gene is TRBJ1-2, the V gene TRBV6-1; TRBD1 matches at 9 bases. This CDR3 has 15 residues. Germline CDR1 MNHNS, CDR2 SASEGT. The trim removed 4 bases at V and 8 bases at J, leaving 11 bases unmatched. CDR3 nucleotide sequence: TGTGCCAGCAGTGTTCCGGGGAACAGGGGGCTCGGCTACACCTTC. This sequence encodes CASSVPGNRGLGYTF.

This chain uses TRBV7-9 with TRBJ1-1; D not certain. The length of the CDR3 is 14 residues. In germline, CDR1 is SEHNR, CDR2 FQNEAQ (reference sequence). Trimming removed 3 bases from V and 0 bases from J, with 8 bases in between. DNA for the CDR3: TGTGCCAGCAGCTTCCGACACCTGAACACTGAAGCTTTCTTT. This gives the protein CASSFRHLNTEAFF.

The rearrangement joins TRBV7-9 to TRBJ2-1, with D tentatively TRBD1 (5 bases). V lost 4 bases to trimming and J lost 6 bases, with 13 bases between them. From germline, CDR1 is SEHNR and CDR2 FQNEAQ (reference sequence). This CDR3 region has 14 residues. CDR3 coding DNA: TGTGCCAGCAGCTCGCTATACCAGGGCAATGAGCAGTTCTTC. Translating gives CASSSLYQGNEQFF.

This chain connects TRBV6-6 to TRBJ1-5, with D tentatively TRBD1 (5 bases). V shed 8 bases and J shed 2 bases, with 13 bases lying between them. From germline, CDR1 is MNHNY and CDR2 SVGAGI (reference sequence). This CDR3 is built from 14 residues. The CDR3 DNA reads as TGTGCCAGCCAGGGTTCGGGGGGCAATCAGCCCCAGCATTTT. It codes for CASQGSGGNQPQHF.

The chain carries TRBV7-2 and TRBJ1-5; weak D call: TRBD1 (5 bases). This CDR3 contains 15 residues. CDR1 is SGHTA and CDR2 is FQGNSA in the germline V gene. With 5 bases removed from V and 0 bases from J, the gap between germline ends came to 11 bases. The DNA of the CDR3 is TGTGCCAGCAGCCCCCAGGGAAGTAGCAATCAGCCCCAGCATTTT. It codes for CASSPQGSSNQPQHF.

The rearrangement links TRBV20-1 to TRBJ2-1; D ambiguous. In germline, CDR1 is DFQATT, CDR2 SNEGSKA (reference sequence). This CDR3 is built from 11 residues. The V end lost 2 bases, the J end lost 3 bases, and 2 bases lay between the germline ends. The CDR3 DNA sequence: TGCAGTGCTAGACGCTACAATGAGCAGTTCTTC. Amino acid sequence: CSARRYNEQFF.

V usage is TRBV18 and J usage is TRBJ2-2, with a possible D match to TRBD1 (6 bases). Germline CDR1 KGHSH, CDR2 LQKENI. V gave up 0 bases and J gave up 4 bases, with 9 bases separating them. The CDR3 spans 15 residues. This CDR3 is CASSPPGRGTGELFF. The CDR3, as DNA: TGTGCCAGCTCACCACCGGGCAGGGGCACCGGGGAGCTGTTTTTT.